A selection of T cell receptor beta chains follows, all from one sample in a study of Tregs in tolerant kidney transplant recipients. Sequencing used immunoSEQ multiplex PCR; TCRdb keeps in-frame clones, though not all of them. Among about 2,800 clones listed, around 40% were seen once. Their antigen targets remain unknown. The source material was Tregs from blood cultured with allogeneic cells. These receptors were obtained from a human donor in good health. The CDR3 runs from the conserved cysteine through the conserved F or W. Each record gives: J gene, clone size, V gene, D gene, CDR3 protein, CDR3 DNA. D genes are given only for firm matches. A row's size may be missing; if present it is once, few, many or a size class.

TRBJ2-5 | few | TRBV18 | . | CASSPWNKETQYF | TGTGCCAGCTCACCATGGAACAAAGAGACCCAGTACTTC
TRBJ1-1 | . | TRBV6-5 | . | CASSYGWPNTEAFF | TGTGCCAGCAGTTACGGTTGGCCGAACACTGAAGCTTTCTTT
TRBJ1-1 | . | TRBV5-1 | TRBD1 | CASSSTTGADTEAFF | TGCGCCAGCAGCTCCACGACAGGGGCGGACACTGAAGCTTTCTTT
TRBJ1-5 | medium-sized | TRBV30 | TRBD1 | CAWSNWTGAVSRNQPQHF | TGTGCCTGGAGTAATTGGACAGGGGCGGTTAGCAGGAATCAGCCCCAGCATTTT
TRBJ2-5 | . | TRBV5-1 | . | CASSLRRGVTETQYF | TGTGCCAGCAGCTTGCGCAGGGGTGTTACAGAGACCCAGTACTTC
TRBJ1-5 | . | TRBV6-5 | . | CASSPTGLLQPQHF | TGTGCCAGCAGTCCCACAGGGCTCCTTCAGCCCCAGCATTTT
TRBJ1-2 | few | TRBV18 | . | CASSPVGIDYGYTF | TGTGCCAGCTCACCAGTCGGGATAGACTATGGCTACACCTTC
TRBJ1-2 | . | TRBV7-3 | . | CASSFWPRYLSNYGYTF | TGTGCCAGCAGCTTCTGGCCGCGATATCTTTCTAACTATGGCTACACCTTC
TRBJ1-1 | once | TRBV12-2 | . | CASRPGGTEAFF | TGTGCAAGTCGCCCAGGGGGAACTGAAGCTTTCTTT
TRBJ1-1 | . | TRBV10-2 | . | CASSYRTEAFF | TGTGCCAGCAGTTACAGGACTGAAGCTTTCTTT
TRBJ2-5 | . | TRBV18 | . | CATVKELQETQYF | TGTGCCACCGTTAAGGAGCTCCAAGAGACCCAGTACTTC
TRBJ2-3 | . | TRBV6-5 | . | CASSYSIGGTDTQYF | TGTGCCAGCAGTTACTCCATAGGGGGGACAGATACGCAGTATTTT
TRBJ1-1 | few | TRBV5-1 | TRBD1 | CASSLTGGTEAFF | TGCGCCAGCAGCTTGACAGGGGGCACTGAAGCTTTCTTT
TRBJ2-2 | medium-sized | TRBV5-8 | TRBD1 | CASSLTGGVTGELFF | TGTGCCAGCAGCCTGACAGGGGGCGTCACCGGGGAGCTGTTTTTT
TRBJ1-3 | . | TRBV11-2 | TRBD1 | CASSASLGQGRISGNTIYF | TGTGCCAGCAGCGCCAGCCTAGGACAGGGGCGAATCTCTGGAAACACCATATATTTT
TRBJ1-1 | few | TRBV4-2 | . | CASSLLDRENTEAFF | TGTGCCAGCAGCTTGCTTGACAGAGAGAACACTGAAGCTTTCTTT
TRBJ2-7 | . | TRBV6-5 | TRBD2 | CASRATGLAGAEQYF | TGTGCCAGCAGGGCTACGGGACTAGCGGGAGCGGAGCAGTACTTC
TRBJ1-2 | few | TRBV10-3 | . | CAIRGQATLDGYTF | TGTGCCATCAGAGGCCAGGCCACCCTCGATGGCTACACCTTC
TRBJ2-1 | . | TRBV5-1 | TRBD2 | CASSSMAGTSGLYNEQFF | TGCGCCAGCAGCTCCATGGCCGGGACTAGCGGGCTTTACAATGAGCAGTTCTTC
TRBJ2-1 | . | TRBV5-1 | . | CASSLLAPFPNEQFF | TGCGCCAGCAGCTTGCTAGCCCCCTTCCCCAATGAGCAGTTCTTC
TRBJ1-1 | . | TRBV6-5 | TRBD1 | CAISEVQGVTEAFF | TGTGCCATCAGTGAGGTGCAGGGGGTGACTGAAGCTTTCTTT
TRBJ2-5 | few | TRBV20-1 | . | CSARDRKTQYF | TGCAGTGCTAGAGATCGGAAGACCCAGTACTTC
TRBJ2-4 | medium-sized | TRBV10-2 | TRBD2 | CASSEWGGRNIQYF | TGCGCCAGCAGTGAATGGGGCGGGAGGAACATTCAGTACTTC
TRBJ1-1 | few | TRBV29-1 | . | CSVDRGNTEAFF | TGCAGCGTTGACAGGGGAAACACTGAAGCTTTCTTT
TRBJ2-7 | medium-sized | TRBV2 | TRBD1 | CASRVAGTGLSEQYF | TGTGCCAGCAGGGTGGCGGGGACAGGGTTATCCGAGCAGTACTTC
TRBJ1-6 | few | TRBV6-4 | . | CASSATGYNSPLHF | TGTGCCAGCAGCGCCACAGGATATAATTCACCCCTCCACTTT
TRBJ2-1 | . | TRBV2 | TRBD1 | CASGRQGFEQFF | TGTGCCAGCGGACGACAGGGATTTGAGCAGTTCTTC
TRBJ1-5 | few | TRBV18 | . | CASSPTTDSNQPQHF | TGTGCCAGCTCACCAACAACTGATAGCAATCAGCCCCAGCATTTT
TRBJ2-6 | . | TRBV7-9 | . | CASSQTSPSGANVLTF | TGTGCCAGCAGCCAGACGTCCCCCTCTGGGGCCAACGTCCTGACTTTC
TRBJ1-1 | . | TRBV7-3 | . | CASSLPVNGGAFF | TGTGCCAGCAGCTTGCCGGTGAATGGTGGAGCTTTCTTT
TRBJ2-6 | few | TRBV6-5 | . | CASGDSFRGANVLTF | TGTGCCAGCGGAGACTCGTTTAGGGGGGCCAACGTCCTGACTTTC
TRBJ1-5 | . | TRBV7-9 | TRBD1 | CASSRDGTGDNQPQHF | TGTGCCAGCAGTAGAGACGGGACAGGGGACAATCAGCCCCAGCATTTT
TRBJ1-1 | . | TRBV29-1 | . | CSVGHTEAFF | TGCAGCGTTGGGCACACTGAAGCTTTCTTT
TRBJ2-3 | . | TRBV29-1 | . | CSGGTTDTQYF | TGCAGCGGAGGAACCACAGATACGCAGTATTTT
TRBJ2-7 | . | TRBV18 | TRBD1 | CASSPWDRGAYEQYF | TGTGCCAGCTCACCGTGGGACAGGGGCGCCTACGAGCAGTACTTC
TRBJ2-1 | medium-sized | TRBV30 | TRBD2 | CAWSQRGYAGNEQFF | TGTGCCTGGAGTCAGCGGGGCTACGCGGGCAATGAGCAGTTCTTC
TRBJ1-1 | large | TRBV19 | . | CASSPGHLTEAFF | TGTGCCAGTAGTCCGGGACACCTCACTGAAGCTTTCTTT